This T cell receptor (beta chain) comes out of a study of T cells in Graves' hyperthyroidism and ophthalmopathy. The CDR3 totals 16 residues. Germline V gives CDR1 SGHDN, CDR2 FVKESK. V lost 4 bases to trimming and J lost 3 bases; unmatched junction nucleotides: 5. RNA transcripts yielded amplified TCR beta CDR3 regions. An initial round of RT-PCR targeting the TCR CDR3 relied on the HTBI primer set. TCRdb called the multiplex PCR reads again in MiXCR, with one record for every CDR3 protein. The sample yields roughly 640,000 distinct CDR3 sequences, roughly 16% seen once. Clinical symptoms, serum thyroxine, TRAb, thyroid ultrasound and orbital computed tomography informed diagnoses. This clonotype has ten or more counts.

This sequence joins TRBV14 and TRBJ2-1, with TRBD2 identical over 11 bases. Sequenced material: blood. The sequence came from a middle-aged woman with Graves' ophthalmopathy. The CDR3 DNA reads as TGTGCCAGCAGCCTACTAGCGGGAGCGAACTACAATGAGCAGTTCTTC. Its protein product is CASSLLAGANYNEQFF. The full variable domain, in which reference TRBV14 and TRBJ2-1 provide the parts outside the CDR3, is EAGVTQFPSHSVIEKGQTVTLRCDPISGHDNLYWYRRVMGKEIKFLLHFVKESKQDESGMPNNRFLAERTGGTYSTLKVQPAELEDSGVYFCASSLLAGANYNEQFFGPGTRLTVL.